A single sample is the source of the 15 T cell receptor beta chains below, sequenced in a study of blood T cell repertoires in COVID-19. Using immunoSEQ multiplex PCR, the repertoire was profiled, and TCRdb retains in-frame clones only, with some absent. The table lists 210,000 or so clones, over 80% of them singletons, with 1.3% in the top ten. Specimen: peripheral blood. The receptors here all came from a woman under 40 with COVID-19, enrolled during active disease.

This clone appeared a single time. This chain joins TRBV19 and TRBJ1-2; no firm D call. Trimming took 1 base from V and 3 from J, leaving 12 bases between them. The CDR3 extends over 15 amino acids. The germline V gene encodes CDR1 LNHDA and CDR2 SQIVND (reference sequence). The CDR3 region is CASSIGGNPDYGYTF. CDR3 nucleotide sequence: TGTGCCAGTAGTATAGGAGGAAATCCTGACTATGGCTACACCTTC.

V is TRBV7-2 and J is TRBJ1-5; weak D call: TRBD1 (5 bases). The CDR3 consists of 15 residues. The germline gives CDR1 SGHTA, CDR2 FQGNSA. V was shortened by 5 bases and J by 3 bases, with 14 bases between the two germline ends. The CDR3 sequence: CASSVDNRFNQPQHF. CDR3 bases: TGTGCCAGCAGCGTAGACAACAGGTTCAATCAGCCCCAGCATTTT.

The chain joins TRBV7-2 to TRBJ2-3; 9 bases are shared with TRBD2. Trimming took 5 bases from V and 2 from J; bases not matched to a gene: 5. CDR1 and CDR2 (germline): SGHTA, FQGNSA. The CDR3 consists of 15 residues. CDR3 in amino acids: CASSPSGRHTDTQYF. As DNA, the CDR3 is TGTGCCAGCAGCCCCAGCGGGAGGCACACAGATACGCAGTATTTT. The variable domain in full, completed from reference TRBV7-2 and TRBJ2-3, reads GAGVSQSPSNKVTEKGKDVELRCDPISGHTALYWYRQSLGQGLEFLIYFQGNSAPDKSGLPSDRFSAERTGGSVSTLTIQRTQQEDSAVYLCASSPSGRHTDTQYFGPGTRLTVL.

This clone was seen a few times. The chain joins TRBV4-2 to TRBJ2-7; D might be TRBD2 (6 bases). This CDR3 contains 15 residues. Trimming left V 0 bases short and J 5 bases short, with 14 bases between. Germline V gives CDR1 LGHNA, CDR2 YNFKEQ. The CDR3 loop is CASSQDYGGVDEQYF. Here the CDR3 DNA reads TGTGCCAGCAGCCAAGACTACGGGGGAGTGGACGAGCAGTACTTC.

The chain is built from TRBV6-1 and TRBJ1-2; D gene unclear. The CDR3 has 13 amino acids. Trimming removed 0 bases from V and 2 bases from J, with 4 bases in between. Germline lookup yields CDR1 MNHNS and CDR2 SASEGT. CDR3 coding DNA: TGTGCCAGCAGTGAAGCCGTGAACTATGGCTACACCTTC. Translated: CASSEAVNYGYTF.

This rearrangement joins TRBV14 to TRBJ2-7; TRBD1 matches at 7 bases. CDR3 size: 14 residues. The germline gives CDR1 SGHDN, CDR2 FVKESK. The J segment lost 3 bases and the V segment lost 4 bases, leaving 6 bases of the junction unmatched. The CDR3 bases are TGTGCCAGCAGCCTCACAGGGGAAGGCTACGAGCAGTACTTC. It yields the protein CASSLTGEGYEQYF.

The CDR3 sequence: CATQFQGSYEQYF. The CDR3 coding sequence is TGTGCCACCCAGTTTCAGGGCTCCTACGAGCAGTACTTC. The chain carries TRBV15 and TRBJ2-7, with D tentatively TRBD1 (5 bases). V shed 8 bases and J shed 0 bases, with 11 bases lying between them. Germline V CDR1 and CDR2: LNHNV, YYDKDF (reference sequence). CDR3 size: 13 residues.

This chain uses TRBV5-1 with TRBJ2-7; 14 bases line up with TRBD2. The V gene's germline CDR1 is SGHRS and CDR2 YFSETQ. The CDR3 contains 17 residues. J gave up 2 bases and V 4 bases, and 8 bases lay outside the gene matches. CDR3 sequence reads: CASSPTGTSGSTYEQYF. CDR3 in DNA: TGCGCCAGCAGCCCGACCGGGACTAGCGGGAGTACCTACGAGCAGTACTTC.

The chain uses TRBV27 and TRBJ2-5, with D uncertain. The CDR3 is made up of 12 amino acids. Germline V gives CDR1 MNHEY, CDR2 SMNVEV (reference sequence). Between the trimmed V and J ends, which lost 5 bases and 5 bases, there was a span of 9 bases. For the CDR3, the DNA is TGTGCCAGCAGTCCCCTCGGGGAGACCCAGTACTTC. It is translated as CASSPLGETQYF.

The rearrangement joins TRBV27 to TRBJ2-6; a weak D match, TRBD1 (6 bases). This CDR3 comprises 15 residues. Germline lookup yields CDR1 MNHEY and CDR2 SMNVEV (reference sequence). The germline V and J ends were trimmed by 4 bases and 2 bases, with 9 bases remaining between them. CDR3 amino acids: CASSSQGTGANVLTF. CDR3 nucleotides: TGTGCCAGCAGTTCTCAGGGGACTGGGGCCAACGTCCTGACTTTC.

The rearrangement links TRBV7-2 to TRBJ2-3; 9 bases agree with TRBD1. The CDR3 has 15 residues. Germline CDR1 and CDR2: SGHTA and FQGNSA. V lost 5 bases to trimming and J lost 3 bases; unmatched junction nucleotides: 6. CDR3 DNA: TGTGCCAGCAGCCAGCGACAGGGGGGGACAGATACGCAGTATTTT. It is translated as CASSQRQGGTDTQYF.

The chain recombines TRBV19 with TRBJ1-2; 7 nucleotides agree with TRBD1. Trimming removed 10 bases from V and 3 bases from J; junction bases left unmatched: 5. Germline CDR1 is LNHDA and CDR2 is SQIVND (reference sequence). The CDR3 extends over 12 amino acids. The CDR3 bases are TGTGCCACCCTGGGACAGCACTATGGCTACACCTTC. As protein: CATLGQHYGYTF. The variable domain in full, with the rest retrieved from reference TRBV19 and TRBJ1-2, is DGGITQSPKYLFRKEGQNVTLSCEQNLNHDAMYWYRQDPGQGLRLIYYSQIVNDFQKGDIAEGYSVSREKKESFPLTVTSAQKNPTAFYLCATLGQHYGYTFGSGTRLTVV.

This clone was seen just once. The CDR3 loop reads CASSIGQIFYGYTF. The CDR3 DNA is TGTGCCAGTAGTATAGGGCAGATCTTCTATGGCTACACCTTC. The chain employs TRBV19 and TRBJ1-2, with D uncertain. Germline CDR1 reads LNHDA; CDR2 reads SQIVND (reference sequence). The CDR3 spans 14 residues. V was clipped by 1 base and J by 4 bases, with 10 bases between them.

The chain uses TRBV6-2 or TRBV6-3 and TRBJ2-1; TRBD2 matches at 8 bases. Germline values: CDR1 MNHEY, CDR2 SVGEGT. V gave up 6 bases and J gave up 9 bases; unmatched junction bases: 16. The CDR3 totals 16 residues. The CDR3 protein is CASSPLGAGVEGEQFF. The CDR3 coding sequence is TGTGCCAGCAGCCCACTGGGAGCGGGAGTCGAGGGTGAGCAGTTCTTC.

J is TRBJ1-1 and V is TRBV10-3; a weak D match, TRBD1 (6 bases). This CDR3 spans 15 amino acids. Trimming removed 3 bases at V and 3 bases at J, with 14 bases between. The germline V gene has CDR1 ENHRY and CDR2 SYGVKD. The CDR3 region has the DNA TGTGCCATCAGTGATACAGGGAGTGCGGACACTGAAGCTTTCTTT. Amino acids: CAISDTGSADTEAFF.